The sequence of this TCR beta chain was determined in a study of T-cell reconstitution after alpha-beta-depleted transplantation in children. This clonotype was recorded many times. The germline V gene has CDR1 MNHEY and CDR2 SVGAGI. The ends were cut back, 4 bases at V and 4 bases at J, with 15 bases in the middle. The CDR3 consists of 15 residues. Preparing the TCRbeta library involved the use of unique molecular identifiers. TCRdb passed the PCR reads through MiXCR, listing each CDR3 protein once. The sample has a few hundred thousand distinct CDR3 sequences; under 15% are singletons. The receptor was isolated from a human donor who donated a stem cell graft to a child with combined immunodeficiency. Source: PBMCs from the stem cell graft donor, taken from the stem cell graft. This sequence joins TRBV6-5 and TRBJ2-3; TRBD1 is a possible D gene (5 bases). Here the CDR3 reads CASSSSGYDADTQYF. CDR3 in DNA: TGTGCCAGCAGTTCTTCAGGGTACGACGCAGATACGCAGTATTTT.